These 10 T cell receptor beta chains share one sample of origin, sequenced in a study of CXCR3-negative and CXCR3-positive naive CD8 T cells. Findings of the study overall: Researchers report that CXCR3-positive naive cells carry more hydrophobic TRB CDR3s than CXCR3-negative naive cells.

The libraries of TRB cDNA were prepared using 5' RACE with UMI labels. TCRdb reanalyzed the 5' RACE reads and collapses them to one entry per CDR3 protein, without DNA. The sample's table shows 60,000 to 65,000 distinct CDR3 sequences. These receptors are not linked to any known antigen. Sample: naive CXCR3+ CD8+ T cells from blood. Indicated subset: CD45RO-CCR7+CD27+CD95- naive CD8+ T cells expressing CXCR3 (TNR3+). The receptors stem from a human donor in good health. Some clones in this sample may be carry-over from other donors' samples.

The CDR3 loop is CATFDPGGGGYTF. The chain carries TRBV15 and TRBJ1-2. Germline V CDR1 and CDR2: LNHNV, YYDKDF (reference sequence). CDR3 length: 13 residues.

The chain joins TRBV4-3 to TRBJ2-7; TCRdb's D call of TRBD1 is untestable without DNA. Germline CDR1 is LGHNA and CDR2 is YSLEER. CDR3 size: 17 residues. CDR3 amino acids: CASSQDRAAWGSYEQYF.

This chain's CDR3 is CSVDGRSPLLYNEQFF. The chain links TRBV29-1 to TRBJ2-1; TCRdb's D gene call, TRBD2, goes unchecked for lack of DNA. The CDR3 contains 16 residues. Germline V CDR1 and CDR2: SQVTM, ANQGSEA.

V is TRBV7-9 and J is TRBJ2-7; as DNA is missing, the TRBD1 call by TCRdb cannot be tested. Per the germline V gene, CDR1 is SEHNR and CDR2 is FQNEAQ (reference sequence). The CDR3 is 16 amino acids. CDR3 residues: CASSLGWTALGGEQYF.

The V gene is TRBV7-6, the J gene TRBJ2-7; TCRdb lists TRBD2, though no DNA is available to test this call. The CDR3 is 14 amino acids. Germline V gene data show CDR1 as SGHVS and CDR2 as FNYEAQ. The CDR3 protein is CASSLGTGSYEQYF.

V usage is TRBV6-2 or TRBV6-3 and J usage is TRBJ1-1; TCRdb picks TRBD1, but there is no DNA to check that call. CDR1 is MNHEY and CDR2 is SVGEGT in the germline V gene. This CDR3 contains 15 residues. CDR3 residues: CASRPTGTEVPEAFF.

The V and J genes are TRBV2 and TRBJ2-5. CDR1 and CDR2 from the germline V gene are SNHLY and FYNNEI. This CDR3 is 17 amino acids long. The CDR3 region is CASSEREGRKRSETQYF.

V gene TRBV3-1 combines with J gene TRBJ2-2; TCRdb names TRBD1, which stays unverified in the absence of DNA. The germline gives CDR1 LGHDT, CDR2 YNNKEL (reference sequence). This CDR3 contains 20 residues. CDR3 protein: CASSQDVGGEDPRESGELFF.

The gene calls are TRBV7-2 and TRBJ2-2. Germline V lookup: CDR1 SGHTA, CDR2 FQGNSA. The CDR3 is 16 residues long. This chain's CDR3 is CASSLDRRITIGELFF.

The chain has TRBV5-1 and TRBJ2-5; checking the TCRdb D call of TRBD1 is not possible without DNA. Germline assignment: CDR1 SGHRS and CDR2 YFSETQ. The CDR3 is 14 amino acids. Here the CDR3 reads CASSLHRGLETQYF.